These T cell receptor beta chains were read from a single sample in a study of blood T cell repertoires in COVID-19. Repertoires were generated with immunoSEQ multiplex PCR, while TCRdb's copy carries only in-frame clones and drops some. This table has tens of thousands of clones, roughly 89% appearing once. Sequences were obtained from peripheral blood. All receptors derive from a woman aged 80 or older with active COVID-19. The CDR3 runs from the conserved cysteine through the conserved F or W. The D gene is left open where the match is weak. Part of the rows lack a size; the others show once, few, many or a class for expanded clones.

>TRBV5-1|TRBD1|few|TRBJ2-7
CASSPGQGIYEQYF
TGCGCCAGCAGCCCCGGACAGGGAATCTACGAGCAGTACTTC
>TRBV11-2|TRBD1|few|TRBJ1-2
CASSLPTGGGGYTF
TGTGCCAGCAGCTTACCGACAGGGGGAGGCGGCTACACCTTC
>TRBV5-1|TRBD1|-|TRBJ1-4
CASSLEGAWEKLFF
TGCGCCAGCAGCTTGGAGGGGGCGTGGGAAAAACTGTTTTTT
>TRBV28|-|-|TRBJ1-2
CASSLAGIFYGYTF
TGTGCCAGCAGTTTAGCGGGCATCTTCTACGGCTACACCTTC
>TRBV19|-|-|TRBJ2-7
CASSILDRYYEQYF
TGTGCCAGTAGTATACTCGACAGATACTACGAGCAGTACTTC
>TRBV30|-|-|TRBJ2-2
CAWSDDPGLAGELFF
TGTGCCTGGAGTGACGATCCGGGATTGGCCGGGGAGCTGTTTTTT
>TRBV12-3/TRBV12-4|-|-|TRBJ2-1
CASSPTVYNEQFF
TGTGCCAGCAGCCCGACTGTTTACAATGAGCAGTTCTTC
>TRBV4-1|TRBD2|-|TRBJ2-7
CASSQDPSGGTLTYEQYF
TGCGCCAGCAGCCAAGATCCAAGCGGGGGGACTTTAACCTACGAGCAGTACTTC
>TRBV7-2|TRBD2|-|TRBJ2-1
CASSLAGTSGMNEQFF
TGTGCCAGCAGCTTAGCGGGGACTAGCGGGATGAATGAGCAGTTCTTC
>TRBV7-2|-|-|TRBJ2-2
CASSLVQANTGELFF
TGTGCCAGCAGCTTAGTCCAGGCGAACACCGGGGAGCTGTTTTTT
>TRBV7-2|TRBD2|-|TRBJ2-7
CASSSPWTSGTYEQYF
TGTGCCAGCAGCTCACCCTGGACTAGCGGGACGTACGAGCAGTACTTC
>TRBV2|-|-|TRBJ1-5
CASSGGRDNQPQHF
TGTGCCAGCAGTGGGGGCAGGGATAATCAGCCCCAGCATTTT
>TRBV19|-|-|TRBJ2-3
CASSSAIATQYF
TGTGCCAGTAGTTCGGCTATAGCTACGCAGTATTTT
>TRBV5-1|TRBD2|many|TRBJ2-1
CASSLGLAGGQAIYNEQFF
TGCGCCAGCAGCTTGGGACTAGCGGGAGGCCAAGCTATCTACAATGAGCAGTTCTTC
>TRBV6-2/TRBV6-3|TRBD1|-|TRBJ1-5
CASSYKDREDNQPQHF
TGTGCCAGCAGTTATAAGGACAGGGAGGACAATCAGCCCCAGCATTTT
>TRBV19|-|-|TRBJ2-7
CASSTQGGFDEQYF
TGTGCCAGTAGTACACAGGGGGGGTTCGACGAGCAGTACTTC
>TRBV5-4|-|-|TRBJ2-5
CASSPWPGETQYF
TGTGCCAGCAGCCCTTGGCCGGGAGAGACCCAGTACTTC
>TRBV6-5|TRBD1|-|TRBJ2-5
CASTRRGHQETQYF
TGTGCCAGCACCAGAAGGGGGCACCAAGAGACCCAGTACTTC
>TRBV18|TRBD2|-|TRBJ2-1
CASSPTSDRLNEQFF
TGTGCCAGCTCACCAACTAGCGATCGTCTCAATGAGCAGTTCTTC
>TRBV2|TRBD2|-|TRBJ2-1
CASSGGLAVNNEQFF
TGTGCCAGCAGTGGAGGACTAGCGGTGAACAATGAGCAGTTCTTC
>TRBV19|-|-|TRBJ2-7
CASSSGLIYEQYF
TGTGCCAGTAGTAGCGGGCTAATCTACGAGCAGTACTTC
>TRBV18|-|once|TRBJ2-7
CASSPGFNSYEQYF
TGTGCCAGCTCACCAGGCTTTAACTCCTACGAGCAGTACTTC
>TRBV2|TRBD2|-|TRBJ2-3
CASRRLAGGSTDTQYF
TGTGCCAGCAGGCGACTAGCGGGAGGGAGCACAGATACGCAGTATTTT
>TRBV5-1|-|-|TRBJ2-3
CASSLEGRAGPDTQYF
TGCGCCAGCAGCTTGGAGGGCAGGGCCGGGCCAGATACGCAGTATTTT
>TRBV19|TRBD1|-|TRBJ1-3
CASKPYGTAGNTIYF
TGTGCCAGTAAACCTTACGGGACAGCTGGAAACACCATATATTTT